This TCR beta chain was observed in a study of T cells in Graves' hyperthyroidism and ophthalmopathy. Amplification of TCR beta CDR3 regions was performed using RNA transcripts as template. First-round RT-PCR of the TCR CDR3 relied on the HTBI primer set. TCRdb re-analysed the multiplex PCR reads in MiXCR, keeping a single row per CDR3 protein. The sample lists tens of thousands of distinct CDR3 sequences, 45% to 65% seen once, with 30% to 40% in the top ten. Germline V gene lookup returns CDR1 WSHSY and CDR2 SAAADI. V was pared by 6 bases and J by 6 bases, with 14 bases of the junction left unmatched. The CDR3 runs 16 residues.

This clonotype originated in a man between 18 and 29 years old with Graves' hyperthyroidism. The sequenced sample consisted of peripheral blood or thyroid tissue (not recorded which). The chain joins TRBV10-2 to TRBJ1-2, with 9 bases that match TRBD1. CDR3 bases: TGCGCCAGCAGACGATCCACCGGGACAGGGACTGATGGCTACACCTTC. Translation gives CASRRSTGTGTDGYTF.